These 19 T cell receptor beta chains came from one sample sequenced in a study of response to subunit inactivated influenza vaccine. TCRdb called the RT-PCR reads again in MiXCR, with one record for every CDR3 protein. The sample shows hundreds of thousands of distinct CDR3 sequences, around 14% of them seen only once. Material: PBMCs from blood, obtained 11 to 12 days after vaccination. The receptor set was obtained from a middle-aged man who received an inactivated influenza vaccine.

This clonotype was seen a handful of times. The chain couples TRBV3-1 to TRBJ2-3, with 10 bases matching TRBD2. J lost 7 bases, V lost 2 bases, and 6 bases had no gene match. The germline V gene encodes CDR1 LGHDT and CDR2 YNNKEL (reference sequence). This CDR3 is 15 amino acids long. Here the CDR3 reads CASSQPSGGRYTQYF. The CDR3 nucleotides are TGTGCCAGCAGCCAACCTAGCGGGGGTCGGTATACGCAGTATTTT.

This clonotype was seen more than once but under ten times. This chain uses TRBV7-2 with TRBJ1-4, with TRBD1 as a possible D gene (5 bases). The germline V gene encodes CDR1 SGHTA and CDR2 FQGNSA. Trimming left V 4 bases short and J 5 bases short, with 11 bases between. The CDR3 length is 14 residues. Here the CDR3 reads CASSYLAGNEKLFF. In nucleotides, the CDR3 is TGTGCCAGCAGCTACCTGGCAGGGAATGAAAAACTGTTTTTT.

The chain joins TRBV20-1 to TRBJ1-1; possible D gene TRBD1, 5 bases. The V and J ends lost 1 base and 7 bases respectively, with 16 bases between them. Looked up from germline, CDR1 is DFQATT and CDR2 is SNEGSKA (reference sequence). This CDR3 has 14 amino acids. CDR3 loop: CSARGSRVKFEAFF. The CDR3 DNA follows: TGCAGTGCTAGAGGGTCCAGGGTAAAATTTGAAGCTTTCTTT.

The chain combines TRBV28 with TRBJ2-7; 8 bases are a match to TRBD1. V trimming: 6 bases; J trimming: 4 bases; junction bases outside the gene matches: 14. The CDR3 runs to 16 residues. Germline V lookup: CDR1 MDHEN, CDR2 SYDVKM. The CDR3 spells CASSKTPGTGRYEQYF. Written as DNA, the CDR3 is TGTGCCAGCAGCAAAACTCCCGGGACAGGCCGGTACGAGCAGTACTTC.

The chain combines TRBV20-1 with TRBJ2-3; 10 positions match TRBD2. J lost 2 bases, V lost 4 bases, and 6 bases had no gene match. CDR3 length equals 15 residues. Germline CDR1 is DFQATT and CDR2 is SNEGSKA (reference sequence). This chain's CDR3 is CSATLLAGNTDTQYF. In nucleotides, the CDR3 is TGCAGTGCTACTTTACTAGCGGGAAACACAGATACGCAGTATTTT.

This clonotype was detected a few times. The gene calls are TRBV10-1 and TRBJ2-1; D not resolved. V lost 0 bases and J lost 7, with 19 bases in between. Germline V gene lookup returns CDR1 WNHNN and CDR2 SYGVQD (reference sequence). This CDR3 contains 17 residues. CDR3 region: CASSESFPDPDLNEQFF. The CDR3 DNA reads TGCGCCAGCAGTGAGTCTTTCCCCGACCCAGACCTGAATGAGCAGTTCTTC.

V is TRBV7-9 and J is TRBJ1-1; no clear D gene. Trimming pared 5 bases from V and 1 base from J, leaving 14 bases between. CDR1 SEHNR and CDR2 FQNEAQ come from the germline V gene (reference sequence). The CDR3 is 15 residues long. The CDR3 DNA sequence: TGTGCCAGCAGCCCTCGATCATGGGAGAACACTGAAGCTTTCTTT. Its translation is CASSPRSWENTEAFF.

This clonotype was counted between two and nine times. The chain links TRBV20-1 to TRBJ1-5; 11 positions agree with TRBD1. V lost 0 bases, J lost 6 bases, and 7 bases stayed unmatched. The V gene's germline CDR1 is DFQATT and CDR2 SNEGSKA (reference sequence). The CDR3 is 16 amino acids. The CDR3 is CSARDYGQGAFQPQHF. The CDR3 DNA sequence: TGCAGTGCTAGAGACTACGGACAGGGGGCTTTTCAGCCCCAGCATTTT.

This clonotype was recorded many times. At one end, the junction sequence differs from germline, possibly due to a read error. The chain employs TRBV7-9 and TRBJ2-1; D is undetermined. CDR1 is SEHNR, CDR2 FQNEAQ, per germline (reference sequence). The CDR3 contains 12 residues. Here the CDR3 reads CASSLNPTTIRF. The CDR3 DNA is TGTGCCAGCAGTTTAAACCCCACGACCATTCGGTTC.

This clonotype occurred many times. The chain combines TRBV4-2 with TRBJ2-3; D gene uncertain. CDR1 and CDR2 (germline): LGHNA, YNFKEQ. Trimming stripped 0 bases from V and 8 bases from J, with 9 bases between. The length of the CDR3 is 13 residues. CDR3 bases: TGTGCCAGCAGCCAAGATAGGGTTGGTACGCAGTATTTT. Residues: CASSQDRVGTQYF.

The chain joins TRBV4-1 to TRBJ2-1, with D tentatively TRBD2 (6 bases). The germline V gene encodes CDR1 MGHRA and CDR2 YSYEKL. The CDR3 contains 15 residues. V dropped 0 bases and J dropped 14 bases, with 20 bases sitting between them. The CDR3 spells CASSQDLVAAGQKFF. In nucleotides, the CDR3 is TGCGCCAGCAGCCAAGATCTGGTGGCGGCGGGGCAAAAGTTCTTC.

This clonotype has only a few counts. V is TRBV28 and J is TRBJ2-1; TRBD2 matches 8 bases. CDR1 is MDHEN and CDR2 is SYDVKM in the germline V gene. The CDR3 consists of 14 residues. J lost 6 bases, V lost 3 bases, and 4 bases had no gene match. CDR3 nucleotides: TGTGCCAGCAGTTTCGTCGGGAGGGCCAATGAGCAGTTCTTC. It is translated as CASSFVGRANEQFF.

This clonotype has a count of ten or more. This rearrangement joins TRBV7-2 to TRBJ2-2; D gene unclear. V was clipped by 7 bases and J by 2 bases, with 11 bases between them. In germline, CDR1 is SGHTA, CDR2 FQGNSA. CDR3 size: 14 residues. The CDR3 DNA reads as TGTGCCAGCACCCCCCTTCTCAACACCGGGGAGCTGTTTTTT. Amino acid sequence: CASTPLLNTGELFF.

This clonotype was counted ten times or more. The J gene is TRBJ2-5, the V gene TRBV10-3; maybe TRBD2 (5 bases). The germline V gene has CDR1 ENHRY and CDR2 SYGVKD. The CDR3 consists of 13 residues. V was clipped by 4 bases and J by 1 base, with 7 bases between them. The CDR3: CAISVGLQETQYF. CDR3 bases: TGTGCCATCAGTGTCGGACTCCAAGAGACCCAGTACTTC.

V gene TRBV11-2 combines with J gene TRBJ2-7, with TRBD2 identical over 7 bases. V gave up 2 bases and J gave up 6 bases; unmatched junction bases: 10. Germline CDR1 and CDR2: SGHAT and FQNNGV. CDR3 size: 15 residues. The CDR3 sequence is CASSLFAGVLGEQYF. CDR3 sequence (DNA): TGTGCCAGCAGCTTATTCGCGGGAGTGTTGGGCGAGCAGTACTTC.

This clonotype has ten or more counts. The chain is built from TRBV7-2 and TRBJ2-5, with 8 bases matching TRBD2. Germline lookup yields CDR1 SGHTA and CDR2 FQGNSA. V lost 1 base to trimming and J lost 5 bases; unmatched junction nucleotides: 6. The CDR3 spans 15 residues. The CDR3 sequence: CASSLVTGGLETQYF. The DNA of the CDR3 is TGTGCCAGCAGCTTAGTGACGGGGGGGCTTGAGACCCAGTACTTC.

This clonotype turned up a few times. The chain links TRBV6-2 or TRBV6-3 to TRBJ1-2; D ambiguous. V was pared by 3 bases and J by 8 bases, with 7 bases between. Germline CDR1 MNHEY, CDR2 SVGEGT. This CDR3 has 11 amino acids. In DNA, the CDR3 is TGTGCCAGCAGTTATTACGAAGGCTACACCTTC. This encodes CASSYYEGYTF.

The rearrangement uses TRBV25-1 and TRBJ2-1; 9 nucleotides line up with TRBD1. CDR3 length: 19 residues. Germline CDR1 and CDR2: MGHDK and SYGVNS. V gave up 6 bases and J gave up 1 base; unmatched junction bases: 16. The CDR3 sequence is CASRGPTGGESISYNEQFF. CDR3 nucleotides: TGTGCCAGCAGAGGTCCGACAGGGGGAGAATCGATATCCTACAATGAGCAGTTCTTC.

This clonotype was seen a few times. The chain employs TRBV4-3 and TRBJ1-2; 9 bases match TRBD1. The CDR3 is 17 amino acids. Germline loops: CDR1 LGHNA, CDR2 YSLEER. J gave up 0 bases and V 3 bases, and 8 bases lay outside the gene matches. Here the CDR3 DNA reads TGCGCCAGCAGCCAGGATCTGAGACAGGGGGCTAACTATGGCTACACCTTC. This encodes CASSQDLRQGANYGYTF.